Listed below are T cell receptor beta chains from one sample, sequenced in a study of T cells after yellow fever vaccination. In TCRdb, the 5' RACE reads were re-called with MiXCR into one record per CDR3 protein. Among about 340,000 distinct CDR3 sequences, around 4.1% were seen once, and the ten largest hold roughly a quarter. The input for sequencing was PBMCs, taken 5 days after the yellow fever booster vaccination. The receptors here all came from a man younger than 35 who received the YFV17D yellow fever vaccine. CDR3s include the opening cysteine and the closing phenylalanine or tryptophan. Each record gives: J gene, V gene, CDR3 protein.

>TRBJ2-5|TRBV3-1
CASSQSRFRGHTQETQYF
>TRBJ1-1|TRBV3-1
CASSQVQGTEAFF
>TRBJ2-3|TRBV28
CASSFASGGTSGVPDTQYF
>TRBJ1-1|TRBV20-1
CSARESGRVTEAFF
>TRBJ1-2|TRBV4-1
CASSQDGGAGGYTF
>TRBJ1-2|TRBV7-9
CASSLEGAGGEGYTF
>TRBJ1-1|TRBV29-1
CSVHGTAEVNTEAFF
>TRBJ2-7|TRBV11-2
CASSFGGQGGYEQYF
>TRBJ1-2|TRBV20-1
CSAWQAGTGGLYGYTF
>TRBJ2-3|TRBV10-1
CASSGPRDYPSTDTQYF
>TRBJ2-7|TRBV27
CASTGGGSYEQYF
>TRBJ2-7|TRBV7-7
CASSLEYRDEQYF
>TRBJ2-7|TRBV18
CASSPTEQNEQYF
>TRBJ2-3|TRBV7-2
CASSLLRVGLTDTQYF
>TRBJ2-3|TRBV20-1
CSASQGHGADTQYF
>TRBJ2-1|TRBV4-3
CASSSGYWSYNEQFF
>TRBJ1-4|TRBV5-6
CASSPPGGDEKLFF
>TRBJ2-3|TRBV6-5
CASSLGVASTDTQYF
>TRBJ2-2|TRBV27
CASSWSGSAGELFF
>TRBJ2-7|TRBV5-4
CASRSASGGYEQYF
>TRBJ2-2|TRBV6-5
CASRVSFGELFF
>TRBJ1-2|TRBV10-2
CASGQLIYGYTF
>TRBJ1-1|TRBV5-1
CASSLSPRISEAFF
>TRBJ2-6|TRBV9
CASSEEFSGANVLTF
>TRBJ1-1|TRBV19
CASSTLQGGTEAFF
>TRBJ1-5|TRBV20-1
CSATTRQSNQPQHF
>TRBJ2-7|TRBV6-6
CASRAGTGVRGDEQYF
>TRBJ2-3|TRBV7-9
CASSLPLLAGGRNTQYF
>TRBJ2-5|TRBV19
CASSTGQGLGETQYF
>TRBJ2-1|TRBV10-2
CASSEFGGGPNEQFF
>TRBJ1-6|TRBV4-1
CASSQEWTDLGSPLHF
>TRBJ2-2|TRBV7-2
CASSNRDRMTGELFF
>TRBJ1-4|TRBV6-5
CASSYSYRNEKLFF
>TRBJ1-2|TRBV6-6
CASSWGQGGGYTF
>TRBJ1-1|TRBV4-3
CASSQAGVVEGTEAFF
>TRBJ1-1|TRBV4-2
CASSQDWVSANTEAFF
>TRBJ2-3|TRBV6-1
CASTVGRVGTDTQYF
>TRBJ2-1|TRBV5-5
CASCRGGAPNEQFF
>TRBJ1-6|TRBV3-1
CASSQEGYSPLHF
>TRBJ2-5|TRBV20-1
CSARDLLAGGQETQYF
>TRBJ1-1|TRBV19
CASTPGTGGTEAFF
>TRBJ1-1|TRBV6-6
CASSYMGQHTEAFF